A selection of T cell receptor beta chains follows, all from one sample in a study of shared clonotypes between healthy human individuals. The assay was immunoSEQ multiplex PCR, and TCRdb's table has in-frame clones only and misses some. The repertoire holds about 2 million clones, 95% seen once, with about 0.13% in the top ten. Sequencing was carried out using naive CD4+ T cells sorted from blood. The receptor source for this set is a man between 18 and 29 years old in good health. The conserved cysteine and the conserved F or W are not part of the CDR3 here.

v_call	cdr3_length	j_call	cdr3_aa
TRBV7-3	15	TRBJ1-1	ASSLGRFGTENTEAF
TRBV11-2	12	TRBJ2-7	ASSSLSVNYEQY
TRBV6-1	11	TRBJ1-5	ASNFPAQAPQH
TRBV4-3	14	TRBJ2-1	ASSPLAGPKGYEQF
TRBV7-2	13	TRBJ2-5	ASSFLRGFQETQY
TRBV18	10	TRBJ1-1	ASSPDSLEAF
TRBV18	13	TRBJ2-1	ASSPQELLGNEQF
TRBV2	15	TRBJ1-6	ASRRTVSLTSNSPLH
TRBV4-1	13	TRBJ2-7	ASSRNLAGLYEQY
TRBV7-9	11	TRBJ2-3	ASSPSAGDTQY
TRBV9	12	TRBJ2-7	ASSPQTKGFEQY
TRBV6-1	9	TRBJ2-4	ASSEATTQY
TRBV2	11	TRBJ2-2	ASTEGTGGELF
TRBV7-2	11	TRBJ2-7	ASNRLAGGEQY
TRBV30	11	TRBJ1-2	AWSVMGGNGYT
TRBV19	13	TRBJ1-1	ASSSQGQGNTEAF
TRBV21-1	10	TRBJ2-1	ASSSSYHEQF
TRBV9	13	TRBJ2-7	ASSVGTSGVYEQY
TRBV5-1	13	TRBJ2-5	ASSLTPQEGETQY
TRBV30	12	TRBJ2-7	AWSFFISSYEQY
TRBV19	14	TRBJ1-3	ASSIVGDISGNTIY
TRBV19	12	TRBJ1-5	ASSSRVWGQPQH
TRBV2	11	TRBJ1-5	ASRVGLNQPQH
TRBV5-1	16	TRBJ2-3	ASSSALGGSRGTDTQY
TRBV6-6	10	TRBJ2-2	AGGQSTGELF
TRBV5-1	11	TRBJ1-1	ASSSLLNTEAF
TRBV10-3	10	TRBJ2-7	AISGTGYEQY
TRBV6-5	13	TRBJ2-2	ASRRQSTVTGELF
TRBV25-1	13	TRBJ2-7	ASSDAGTGGPSQY
TRBV13	12	TRBJ1-3	ASSLQGSGYTIY
TRBV5-1	12	TRBJ1-4	ASTLTGTNEKLF
TRBV18	15	TRBJ2-3	ASSPLAGGPGTDTQY
TRBV10-3	14	TRBJ2-6	AISETASSGANVLT
TRBV5-1	11	TRBJ1-2	ASSPGTTNGYT
TRBV10-3	12	TRBJ2-7	AISESLLAQEQY